These 14 T cell receptor beta chains share one sample of origin, sequenced in a study of beta chain features in type 1 diabetes. Investigators reverse transcribed all isolated RNA, so they sequenced expressed TCRB transcripts. Data came from immunoSEQ multiplex PCR; TCRdb stores just in-frame clones and leaves some out. This sample has a few hundred thousand clones, with about 15% found just once. The sequenced sample consisted of naive CD4+ T cells from blood. These receptors all stem from a woman under 30 in good health.

As to this clone: Other DNA sequences in the sample encode the same CDR3. This rearrangement joins TRBV28 to TRBJ2-7; D remains unclear. Trimming removed 2 bases from V and 6 bases from J, with 5 bases in between. CDR3 length equals 11 residues. The germline V gene encodes CDR1 MDHEN and CDR2 SYDVKM. In DNA, the CDR3 is TGTGCCAGCAGTTTAAATCGCGAGCAGTACTTC. Its translation: CASSLNREQYF.

The chain's CDR3 is CASSSPEQGSGYTF. The DNA of the CDR3 is TGTGCCAGCAGCTCGCCAGAACAGGGATCCGGCTACACCTTC. The rearrangement links TRBV5-4 to TRBJ1-2; D possibly corresponds to TRBD1 (6 bases). V was shortened by 3 bases and J by 8 bases, with 17 bases between the two germline ends. The germline gives CDR1 SGHNT, CDR2 YYREEE (reference sequence). CDR3 length: 14 residues.

V gene TRBV23-1 combines with J gene TRBJ1-1; D not certain. TRBV23-1 is known as an ORF, though its function is uncertain. Trimming left V 6 bases short and J 5 bases short, with 13 bases between. The CDR3 extends over 13 amino acids. In nucleotides, the CDR3 is TGCGCCAGCAGGGGCCGGAGGGCTACTGAAGCTTTCTTT. This sequence encodes CASRGRRATEAFF.

This clone was counted only a few times. V and J are TRBV2 and TRBJ2-5; the D gene is possibly TRBD1 (6 bases). The V gene lost 7 bases and the J gene lost 0 bases, with 15 bases spanning the gap. CDR3 size: 15 residues. The germline V gene has CDR1 SNHLY and CDR2 FYNNEI. The CDR3 nucleotides are TGTGCCAGCAATCGACAGGACTGGTACCAAGAGACCCAGTACTTC. It specifies CASNRQDWYQETQYF.

This clone was recorded a few times. V is TRBV6-5 and J is TRBJ2-3; D is possibly TRBD1 (7 bases). Looked up from germline, CDR1 is MNHEY and CDR2 is SVGAGI. Trimming took 4 bases from V and 4 from J, leaving 9 bases between them. The CDR3 sequence is 13 residues long. This CDR3 reads CASSFRGADTQYF. CDR3 bases: TGTGCCAGCAGTTTCAGGGGGGCAGATACGCAGTATTTT.

The chain combines TRBV30 with TRBJ1-2; D unclear. V shed 4 bases and J shed 0 bases, with 9 bases lying between them. This CDR3 region has 13 residues. Germline values: CDR1 GTSNPN, CDR2 SVGIG (reference sequence). The CDR3: CAWIPVANYGYTF. The CDR3 nucleotides read TGTGCCTGGATACCTGTAGCTAACTATGGCTACACCTTC. Complete variable domain (other parts from reference TRBV30 and TRBJ1-2): SQTIHQWPATLVQPVGSPLSLECTVEGTSNPNLYWYRQAAGRGLQLLFYSVGIGQISSEVPQNLSASRPQDRQFILSSKKLLLSDSGFYLCAWIPVANYGYTFGSGTRLTVV.

The V call is TRBV30, the J call TRBJ2-1; perhaps TRBD2 as D (7 bases). The CDR3 spans 15 residues. Germline V gene sequence: CDR1 GTSNPN, CDR2 SVGIG (reference sequence). V was shortened by 3 bases and J by 4 bases, with 16 bases between the two germline ends. The CDR3 here is CAWSPGGALYNEQFF. In DNA, the CDR3 is TGTGCCTGGAGCCCTGGGGGGGCTCTTTACAATGAGCAGTTCTTC.

The chain is built from TRBV28 and TRBJ1-1, with 8 bases fitting TRBD1. J was trimmed by 4 bases and V by 9 bases; bases with no gene match: 4. CDR1 is MDHEN, CDR2 SYDVKM, per germline. The CDR3 contains 12 residues. CDR3 bases: TGTGCCAGTCTAACAGGGGGCACTGAAGCTTTCTTT. This gives the protein CASLTGGTEAFF. Drawing the rest from reference TRBV28 and TRBJ1-1, the complete variable domain is DVKVTQSSRYLVKRTGEKVFLECVQDMDHENMFWYRQDPGLGLRLIYFSYDVKMKEKGDIPEGYSVSREKKERFSLILESASTNQTSMYLCASLTGGTEAFFGQGTRLTVV.

This chain joins TRBV7-2 and TRBJ2-7; 12 positions match TRBD1. The J segment lost 5 bases and the V segment lost 1 base, leaving 3 bases of the junction unmatched. Germline values: CDR1 SGHTA, CDR2 FQGNSA. The length of the CDR3 is 15 residues. In nucleotides, the CDR3 is TGTGCCAGCAGCTTAGGAGGGACAGGGGGCCACGAGCAGTACTTC. Amino acid sequence: CASSLGGTGGHEQYF.

In this sample, this clone turned up a few times. CDR3 in DNA: TGCGCCAGCAGCTTGACTACAAATGAGCAGTTCTTC. This encodes CASSLTTNEQFF. The chain uses TRBV5-1 and TRBJ2-1; D remains unclear. The CDR3 length is 12 residues. Trimming took 1 base from V and 7 from J, leaving 6 bases between them. Germline CDR1 reads SGHRS; CDR2 reads YFSETQ.

The chain couples TRBV29-1 to TRBJ2-7; 9 nucleotides line up with TRBD1. CDR1 and CDR2 (germline): SQVTM, ANQGSEA. The CDR3 sequence is 14 residues long. J lost 6 bases, V lost 4 bases, and 10 bases had no gene match. CDR3 region: CSVGTGAMFLEQYF. The CDR3 DNA follows: TGCAGCGTTGGGACAGGGGCTATGTTTCTCGAGCAGTACTTC.

The V call is TRBV28, the J call TRBJ1-5, with 10 bases matching TRBD1. The CDR3 runs 16 residues. Germline V CDR1 and CDR2: MDHEN, SYDVKM. Losses at the gene ends were 7 bases for V and 5 bases for J; bases not matched to a gene: 11. CDR3 sequence reads: CASNSPGQGKDQPQHF. The CDR3 DNA follows: TGTGCCAGCAACTCTCCGGGACAGGGGAAGGATCAGCCCCAGCATTTT. The full variable domain, with the rest looked up from reference TRBV28 and TRBJ1-5, is DVKVTQSSRYLVKRTGEKVFLECVQDMDHENMFWYRQDPGLGLRLIYFSYDVKMKEKGDIPEGYSVSREKKERFSLILESASTNQTSMYLCASNSPGQGKDQPQHFGDGTRLSIL.

This clone was observed a few times. V usage is TRBV19 and J usage is TRBJ2-7; 8 positions agree with TRBD2. The CDR3 loop spans 15 amino acids. Germline V gene sequence: CDR1 LNHDA, CDR2 SQIVND (reference sequence). V shed 6 bases, J shed 1 base, and the junction held 8 bases outside the gene matches. DNA of the CDR3: TGTGCCAGTAGCACCATAGCGGGACGTTCCTACGAGCAGTACTTC. This translates into CASSTIAGRSYEQYF.

This clone came up a few times. The DNA for the CDR3 is TGCGCCAGCAGGGCCGGGACACCCCAAGAGACCCAGTACTTC. Protein: CASRAGTPQETQYF. The V call is TRBV5-1, the J call TRBJ2-5; D may be TRBD1 (6 bases). This CDR3 is built from 14 residues. Germline V gene lookup returns CDR1 SGHRS and CDR2 YFSETQ. Trimming removed 5 bases from V and 1 base from J, with 12 bases in between.